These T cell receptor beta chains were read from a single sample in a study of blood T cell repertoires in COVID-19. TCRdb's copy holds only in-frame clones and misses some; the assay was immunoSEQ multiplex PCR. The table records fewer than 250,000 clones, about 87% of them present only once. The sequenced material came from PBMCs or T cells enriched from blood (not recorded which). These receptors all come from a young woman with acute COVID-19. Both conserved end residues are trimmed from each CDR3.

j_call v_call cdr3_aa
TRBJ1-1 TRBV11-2 ASSSTQNTEAF
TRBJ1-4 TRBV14 ASSRIPGQGAEKLF
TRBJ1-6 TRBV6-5 ASSSSELGNSPLH
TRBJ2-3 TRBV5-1 ASRTLAGGLDTQY
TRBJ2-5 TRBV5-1 ASSFTGAAGSQY
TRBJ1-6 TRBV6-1 ASSEPYSALAVDLH
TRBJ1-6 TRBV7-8 ASSTAHNSPLH
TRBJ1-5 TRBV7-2 ASSLVDSSNQPQH
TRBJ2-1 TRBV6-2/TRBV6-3 ASSYSNTGFSYNEQF
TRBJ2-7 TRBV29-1 SVEEQGASYEQY
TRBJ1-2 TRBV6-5 ASSYSRQGFGYT
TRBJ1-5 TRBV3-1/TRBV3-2 ASRDRYSNQPQH
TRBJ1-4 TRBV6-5 ASSPGQQGEKLF
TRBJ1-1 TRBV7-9 ASSSWVGVNTEAF
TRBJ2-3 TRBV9 ASSRSGVSTDTQY
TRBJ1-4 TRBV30 AWSPSPGLSNEKLF
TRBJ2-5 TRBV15 ATSRAAGTEETQY
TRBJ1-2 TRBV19 ASSIPDRPINYGYT
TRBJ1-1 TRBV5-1 ASSLEGTGAGNTEAF
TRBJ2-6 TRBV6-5 ASVRGQEANVLT
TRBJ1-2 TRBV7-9 ASSLSMDRGRWYGYT
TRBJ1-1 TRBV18 ASSPAGRRNTEAF
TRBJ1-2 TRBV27 ASSDRGLGYGYT
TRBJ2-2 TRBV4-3 ASSQGSSGGAYTGELF
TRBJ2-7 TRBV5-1 ASSWTSGQDSYEQY
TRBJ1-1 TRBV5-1 ASSPVRGGHTEAF
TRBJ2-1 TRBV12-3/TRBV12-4 ASSPYGEQF
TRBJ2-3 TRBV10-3 AISESRRGSTDTQY
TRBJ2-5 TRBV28 ASEGEGRFETQY
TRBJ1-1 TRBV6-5 ASSRQTNTEAF
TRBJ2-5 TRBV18 ASSREQETQY
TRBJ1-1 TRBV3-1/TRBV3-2 ASSPRDRNTEAF
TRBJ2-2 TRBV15 ATSRDLTGELF
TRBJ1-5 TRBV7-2 ASSLEGGDFLGNQPQH
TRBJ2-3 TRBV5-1 ASSLKGGTDTQY
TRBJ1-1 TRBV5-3 ARSFLQEGNTEAF
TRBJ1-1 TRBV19 ASRGTGGTEAF
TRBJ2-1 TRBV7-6 ASSLFDWSASAGSSYNEQF
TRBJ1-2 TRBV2 ASSQTAKYGYT